The 6 T cell receptor beta chains below come from one sample, sequenced in a study of immune cell composition in non-small cell lung cancer. Method: immunoSEQ multiplex PCR; TCRdb's copy keeps in-frame clones and lacks some. Of about 10,000 clones in the sample, 55% to 75% are singletons; the top ten hold 8.9%. Specimen: lung tumor tissue. Receptors were obtained from a human donor with non-small cell lung cancer.

The chain is built from TRBV7-9 and TRBJ1-4; D is possibly TRBD1 (5 bases). The germline V gene encodes CDR1 SEHNR and CDR2 FQNEAQ (reference sequence). The V gene lost 4 bases and the J gene lost 12 bases, with 18 bases spanning the gap. CDR3 length: 14 amino acids. The CDR3 nucleotides are TGTGCCAGCAGCTCAAGGGTAGGGGTTGGTGAACTGTTTTTT. Protein: CASSSRVGVGELFF. Drawing the rest from reference TRBV7-9 and TRBJ1-4, the complete variable domain is DTGVSQNPRHKITKRGQNVTFRCDPISEHNRLYWYRQTLGQGPEFLTYFQNEAQLEKSRLLSDRFSAERPKGSFSTLEIQRTEQGDSAMYLCASSSRVGVGELFFGSGTQLSVL.

The chain recombines TRBV11-2 with TRBJ2-5, with TRBD2 identical over 9 bases. The CDR3 totals 18 residues. V lost 1 base, J lost 1 base, and 10 bases stayed unmatched. Germline V lookup: CDR1 SGHAT, CDR2 FQNNGV. This chain's CDR3 is CASSLVGMSGGTQETQYF. In DNA, the CDR3 is TGTGCCAGCAGCTTAGTCGGCATGAGCGGGGGGACCCAAGAGACCCAGTACTTC.

Details on this clone: The identical CDR3 is also encoded by other nucleotide sequences in the sample. This rearrangement joins TRBV11-2 to TRBJ2-5, with 10 bases that match TRBD1. Per the germline V gene, CDR1 is SGHAT and CDR2 is FQNNGV. CDR3 length: 15 residues. J lost 4 bases, V lost 1 base, and 3 bases had no gene match. The CDR3 DNA reads TGTGCCAGCAGCTTAGTGACAGGGGGCGTAGAGACCCAGTACTTC. Amino acid sequence: CASSLVTGGVETQYF.

The chain employs TRBV30 and TRBJ2-7; 9 bases are a match to TRBD1. Germline V gene sequence: CDR1 GTSNPN, CDR2 SVGIG (reference sequence). The CDR3 spans 13 residues. Losses at the gene ends were 3 bases for V and 3 bases for J; bases not matched to a gene: 3. The CDR3 region has the DNA TGTGCCTGGAGAGAGACAGGGGGCTACGAGCAGTACTTC. Translating gives CAWRETGGYEQYF. Full variable domain (remainder filled in from reference TRBV30 and TRBJ2-7): SQTIHQWPATLVQPVGSPLSLECTVEGTSNPNLYWYRQAAGRGLQLLFYSVGIGQISSEVPQNLSASRPQDRQFILSSKKLLLSDSGFYLCAWRETGGYEQYFGPGTRLTVT.

The V gene is TRBV6-1, the J gene TRBJ2-3; TRBD2 matches at 8 bases. CDR1 MNHNS and CDR2 SASEGT come from the germline V gene. There are 15 residues in the CDR3. Unmatched junction bases numbered 9, after V lost 6 bases and J lost 4 bases. The CDR3 bases are TGTGCCAGCAGACCCCGGGGGGGCCAGGCAGATACGCAGTATTTT. This codes for CASRPRGGQADTQYF.

The rearrangement joins TRBV9 to TRBJ1-4, with a tentative D call TRBD1 (5 bases). The CDR3 sequence is 16 residues long. Trimming stripped 0 bases from V and 8 bases from J, with 17 bases between. CDR1 and CDR2 from the germline V gene are SGDLS and YYNGEE. The CDR3 nucleotides read TGTGCCAGCAGCGTAGGTTTAGGGGCAGGGATGGAAAAACTGTTTTTT. The encoded protein is CASSVGLGAGMEKLFF.